Below are 14 T cell receptor beta chains sequenced from a single sample in a study of T-cell reconstitution after alpha-beta-depleted transplantation in children. Researchers prepared the TCRbeta library using unique molecular identifiers, the study reports. TCRdb reprocessed the PCR reads with MiXCR, giving one entry per CDR3 protein. The sample has 200,000 to 250,000 distinct CDR3 sequences, around 11% seen once. Sequenced here: PBMCs from the stem cell graft donor, sampled from the stem cell graft. Source of these receptors: a human donor who donated a stem cell graft to a child with acute lymphoblastic leukemia.

This clonotype was detected ten times or more. The V and J genes are TRBV5-5 and TRBJ2-2; either TRBD1 or TRBD2 may fit D (5 bases each). The germline V and J ends were trimmed by 5 bases and 4 bases, with 21 bases remaining between them. The CDR3 runs to 17 residues. CDR1 and CDR2 from the germline V gene are SGHKS and YYEKEE (reference sequence). The CDR3 is CASRDRVGAHVTGELFF. The CDR3 DNA reads TGTGCCAGCAGAGACCGAGTCGGGGCCCATGTCACCGGGGAGCTGTTTTTT. Together with reference TRBV5-5 and TRBJ2-2, the CDR3 gives the full variable domain: DAGVTQSPTHLIKTRGQQVTLRCSPISGHKSVSWYQQVLGQGPQFIFQYYEKEERGRGNFPDRFSARQFPNYSSELNVNALLLGDSALYLCASRDRVGAHVTGELFFGEGSRLTVL.

This clonotype was seen many times. V gene TRBV4-2 combines with J gene TRBJ1-2; D gene unclear. This CDR3 has 13 amino acids. Trimming took 1 base from V and 7 from J, leaving 10 bases between them. Germline-derived CDR1 and CDR2 are LGHNA and YNFKEQ. This CDR3 reads CASSQAQDSGYTF. The CDR3 DNA reads as TGTGCCAGCAGCCAAGCCCAGGATTCTGGCTACACCTTC.

This clonotype has ten or more counts. The V and J genes are TRBV4-3 and TRBJ2-1; maybe TRBD1 (5 bases). CDR3 length: 15 amino acids. The germline CDR1 and CDR2 sequences are LGHNA and YSLEER. Trimming left V 2 bases short and J 0 bases short, with 8 bases between. The DNA for the CDR3 is TGCGCCAGCAGCCAACACAGGAGCTCCTACAATGAGCAGTTCTTC. Protein sequence: CASSQHRSSYNEQFF.

This clonotype was recorded at least ten times. This chain links TRBV12-3 or TRBV12-4 with TRBJ1-4; D gene unclear. V was pared by 6 bases and J by 5 bases, with 4 bases between. This CDR3 is built from 11 residues. The CDR3 reads CASRENEKLFF. CDR3 bases: TGTGCCAGCAGGGAAAATGAAAAACTGTTTTTT.

This clonotype was detected a few times. V gene TRBV5-1 combines with J gene TRBJ1-6; TRBD1 agrees at 12 bases. The germline gives CDR1 SGHRS, CDR2 YFSETQ. The V segment lost 1 base and the J segment 9 bases; nucleotides outside the gene matches: 5. This CDR3 contains 16 residues. DNA for the CDR3: TGCGCCAGCAGCTTGAGGGACAGGGGGCGCGGTTCACCCCTCCACTTT. It codes for CASSLRDRGRGSPLHF.

V usage is TRBV7-9 and J usage is TRBJ2-4; unclear D gene. Germline CDR1 SEHNR, CDR2 FQNEAQ (reference sequence). This CDR3 region has 13 residues. The ends were cut back, 5 bases at V and 6 bases at J, with 11 bases in the middle. DNA of the CDR3: TGTGCCAGCAGCGACGGACGTGCAAACATTCAGTACTTC. This gives the protein CASSDGRANIQYF. The variable domain in full, completed from reference TRBV7-9 and TRBJ2-4, reads DTGVSQNPRHKITKRGQNVTFRCDPISEHNRLYWYRQTLGQGPEFLTYFQNEAQLEKSRLLSDRFSAERPKGSFSTLEIQRTEQGDSAMYLCASSDGRANIQYFGAGTRLSVL.

This clonotype appeared many times. This chain uses TRBV14 with TRBJ1-6; D call uncertain. CDR1 and CDR2 (germline): SGHDN, FVKESK. V was shortened by 4 bases and J by 9 bases, with 16 bases between the two germline ends. The CDR3 extends over 15 amino acids. This CDR3 is CASSRQGPRGSPLHF. For the CDR3, the DNA is TGTGCCAGCAGCCGCCAAGGACCCCGGGGTTCACCCCTCCACTTT.

In this sample, this clonotype turned up many times. The chain recombines TRBV20-1 with TRBJ1-5; 10 nucleotides match TRBD1. Trimming removed 3 bases from V and 2 bases from J; junction bases left unmatched: 4. Germline V CDR1 and CDR2: DFQATT, SNEGSKA (reference sequence). The CDR3 length is 15 residues. CDR3 nucleotide sequence: TGCAGTGCTAGGACAGGGGGCGCGGGCAATCAGCCCCAGCATTTT. Its translation is CSARTGGAGNQPQHF.

This clonotype was detected many times. This chain joins TRBV25-1 and TRBJ2-5, with TRBD1 identical over 9 bases. With V trimmed by 10 bases and J by 6 bases, 6 bases remained unmatched. Germline assignment: CDR1 MGHDK and CDR2 SYGVNS. The CDR3 consists of 12 residues. For the CDR3, the DNA is TGTGCCATCGGGACAGGGATGAAGACCCAGTACTTC. Translated, it gives CAIGTGMKTQYF.

The J gene is TRBJ2-3, the V gene TRBV30; 9 nucleotides agree with TRBD1. Germline V gives CDR1 GTSNPN, CDR2 SVGIG (reference sequence). The CDR3 is made up of 14 amino acids. Trimming cost V 4 bases and J 4 bases; bases outside gene matches: 6. CDR3 nucleotide sequence: TGTGCCTGGACCCTAGGACAGGGGTCAGATACGCAGTATTTT. It translates to CAWTLGQGSDTQYF.

This clonotype appeared many times. The chain is built from TRBV7-9 and TRBJ2-3, with no clear D. Trimming removed 5 bases from V and 5 bases from J, with 5 bases in between. The CDR3 spans 11 residues. The germline gives CDR1 SEHNR, CDR2 FQNEAQ (reference sequence). DNA of the CDR3: TGTGCCAGCAGCACGGTAGATACGCAGTATTTT. It translates to CASSTVDTQYF.

This clonotype was recorded many times. V gene TRBV6-1 combines with J gene TRBJ1-5; D call uncertain. This CDR3 has 13 amino acids. The V end lost 5 bases, the J end lost 0 bases, and 5 bases lay between the germline ends. The germline V gene encodes CDR1 MNHNS and CDR2 SASEGT. The CDR3 DNA reads as TGTGCCAGCAGTCAACATAGCAATCAGCCCCAGCATTTT. Translation gives CASSQHSNQPQHF.

As to this clonotype: This may stem from a read error, because a much larger clone lies one nucleotide away. The genes are TRBV5-6 and TRBJ1-4; the match to TRBD1 covers 7 bases. CDR1 is SGHDT and CDR2 is YYEEEE in the germline V gene. With 0 bases clipped from V and 7 bases from J, the junction kept 6 bases outside the gene matches. CDR3 size: 15 residues. The CDR3 is CASSLGQGNIEKLFF. CDR3 coding DNA: TGTGCCAGCAGCTTGGGACAGGGTAATATTGAAAAACTGTTTTTT.

This clonotype has at least ten counts. The gene calls are TRBV20-1 and TRBJ2-7; possible D gene TRBD1, 6 bases. Germline assignment: CDR1 DFQATT and CDR2 SNEGSKA (reference sequence). CDR3 size: 13 residues. Trimming took 5 bases from V and 4 from J, leaving 15 bases between them. The CDR3 DNA is TGCAGTGCTGGGGGACATATAGCGTACGAGCAGTACTTC. It specifies CSAGGHIAYEQYF.